The 19 T cell receptor beta chains presented below share a single source sample, sequenced in a study of neurological immune-mediated disorders. Each CDR3 protein gets one entry after TCRdb re-called the 5' RACE reads with MiXCR. The table lists tens of thousands of distinct CDR3 sequences, roughly 3.9% of them singletons. The sequenced sample consisted of PBMCs. These receptors came from a man aged 25 to 40 with multiple sclerosis.

In the case of this clonotype: In this CDR3 the conserved last residue, phenylalanine or tryptophan, is missing, so a read error is likely. V gene TRBV6-2 or TRBV6-3 combines with J gene TRBJ2-4; D is unresolved. Trimming took 10 bases from V and 0 from J, leaving 16 bases between them. Germline loops: CDR1 MNHEY, CDR2 SVGEGT. The CDR3 contains 15 residues. CDR3 DNA: TGTGCCACCGTAGGTCGTCATCTAGCCAAAAACATTCAGTACAAC. Protein: CATVGRHLAKNIQYN.

Worth noting for this clonotype: A much more abundant neighbour one base away suggests this may be a read error. The gene calls are TRBV6-6 and TRBJ2-7; D unclear. This CDR3 is 14 amino acids long. Germline values: CDR1 MNHNY, CDR2 SVGAGI (reference sequence). The V end lost 2 bases, the J end lost 7 bases, and 15 bases lay between the germline ends. The CDR3, as DNA: TGTGCCAGCAGTTACCGCGGAATTATGGCGGAGCAGTACTTC. Translation: CASSYRGIMAEQYF.

This clonotype was detected many times. The chain is built from TRBV27 and TRBJ2-2; D might be TRBD1 or TRBD2, each matching 5 bases. The germline gives CDR1 MNHEY, CDR2 SMNVEV (reference sequence). The CDR3 totals 19 residues. The V gene lost 5 bases and the J gene lost 4 bases, with 26 bases spanning the gap. The CDR3, as DNA: TGTGCCAGCAGTCCCGGGGCCTCGTACATTTGGTCGGGCACCGGGGAGCTGTTTTTT. This gives the protein CASSPGASYIWSGTGELFF.

Regarding this clonotype: One end of the junction fails to match germline, which may point to a read error. The V gene is TRBV6-4, the J gene TRBJ1-5; TRBD1 agrees at 7 bases. This CDR3 is built from 13 residues. CDR1 is MRHNA, CDR2 SNTAGT, per germline. For the CDR3, the DNA is TGTGCCTGCGGGTACAGGGGAGATCAGCCCCAGAATTTT. Translated: CACGYRGDQPQNF.

This clonotype was found many times. J is TRBJ2-1 and V is TRBV7-2, with D possibly TRBD2 on 5 matching bases. CDR3 size: 16 residues. Trimming removed 5 bases from V and 0 bases from J, with 14 bases in between. CDR1 is SGHTA and CDR2 is FQGNSA in the germline V gene. The CDR3 DNA is TGTGCCAGCAGCCCGCGTTTGGGGAGCTCCTACAATGAGCAGTTCTTC. Residues: CASSPRLGSSYNEQFF.

The table lists this clonotype with a few counts. The chain uses TRBV20-1 and TRBJ2-3, with a tentative D call TRBD2 (5 bases). The CDR3 covers 15 residues. Trimming removed 5 bases at V and 2 bases at J, with 17 bases between. CDR1 is DFQATT, CDR2 SNEGSKA, per germline (reference sequence). The CDR3 DNA sequence: TGCAGTGCTTTACGGCGGGTAGGAACCACAGATACGCAGTATTTT. Its translation: CSALRRVGTTDTQYF.

In this sample, this clonotype turned up once. A read error may explain this, as a much larger clone is one base away. V usage is TRBV28 and J usage is TRBJ2-3; D not resolved. CDR1 is MDHEN, CDR2 SYDVKM, per germline. The CDR3 extends over 12 amino acids. Trimming removed 5 bases at V and 3 bases at J, with 6 bases between. As DNA, the CDR3 is TGTGCCAGCAGTGGGTTAACAGATACGCAGTATTTT. Its translation is CASSGLTDTQYF.

At least ten counts were recorded for this clonotype. The gene calls are TRBV9 and TRBJ1-1; the match to TRBD1 covers 11 bases. The length of the CDR3 is 16 residues. The trim removed 3 bases at V and 1 base at J, leaving 5 bases unmatched. Germline V gene lookup returns CDR1 SGDLS and CDR2 YYNGEE. In DNA form, the CDR3 reads TGTGCCAGCAGCGCGAGGACAGGGGGCGCGAACACTGAAGCTTTCTTT. Translated: CASSARTGGANTEAFF.

This clonotype occurred many times. The V and J genes are TRBV20-1 and TRBJ2-3; 11 bases map to TRBD2. This CDR3 region has 15 residues. The V gene's germline CDR1 is DFQATT and CDR2 SNEGSKA (reference sequence). V dropped 4 bases and J dropped 4; count of bases not matched to a gene: 7. The CDR3 here is CSAITSGGGADTQYF. CDR3 nucleotide sequence: TGCAGTGCTATAACTAGCGGGGGAGGCGCAGATACGCAGTATTTT.

In this sample, this clonotype turned up many times. The rearrangement uses TRBV4-1 and TRBJ1-6; 7 nucleotides align to TRBD1. The CDR3 runs 15 residues. Germline CDR1 and CDR2: MGHRA and YSYEKL. Trimming removed 3 bases from V and 14 bases from J; junction bases left unmatched: 13. CDR3 amino acids: CASSQVGQSYFSLHF. The CDR3 DNA sequence: TGCGCCAGCAGCCAGGTGGGACAGTCTTATTTTTCCCTCCACTTT.

The V and J genes are TRBV29-1 and TRBJ2-7, with D hard to call. The CDR3 has 11 residues. The germline CDR1 and CDR2 sequences are SQVTM and ANQGSEA. CDR3 region: CSPPPGEEQYF. CDR3 sequence (DNA): TGCAGTCCTCCGCCAGGCGAAGAGCAGTACTTC.

This clonotype showed up many times. V usage is TRBV7-9 and J usage is TRBJ2-1, with D unresolved. The CDR3 spans 14 residues. The V gene lost 1 base and the J gene lost 6 bases, with 10 bases spanning the gap. Germline-derived CDR1 and CDR2 are SEHNR and FQNEAQ (reference sequence). The CDR3 DNA follows: TGTGCCAGCAGCTTAGAGGACCGCGTCAATGAGCAGTTCTTC. Protein sequence: CASSLEDRVNEQFF. The full variable domain, rest sourced from reference TRBV7-9 and TRBJ2-1, is DTGVSQNPRHKITKRGQNVTFRCDPISEHNRLYWYRQTLGQGPEFLTYFQNEAQLEKSRLLSDRFSAERPKGSFSTLEIQRTEQGDSAMYLCASSLEDRVNEQFFGPGTRLTVL.

This clonotype was counted at least ten times. The chain combines TRBV10-3 with TRBJ2-1; the match to TRBD1 covers 9 bases. This CDR3 has 13 amino acids. CDR1 is ENHRY and CDR2 is SYGVKD in the germline V gene. Trimming removed 11 bases from V and 10 bases from J; junction bases left unmatched: 12. CDR3 residues: CAGGTGFSPEQFF. The CDR3 nucleotides are TGTGCCGGCGGGACAGGGTTTTCACCGGAGCAGTTCTTC.

This clonotype was recorded at least ten times. This chain connects TRBV5-1 to TRBJ2-2, with 7 bases identical to TRBD2. This CDR3 comprises 16 residues. Trimming removed 4 bases from V and 4 bases from J; junction bases left unmatched: 10. Germline CDR1 and CDR2: SGHRS and YFSETQ. This CDR3 reads CASSLGSGDFTGELFF. The CDR3 DNA is TGCGCCAGCAGCCTCGGGAGCGGGGATTTCACCGGGGAGCTGTTTTTT.

This chain connects TRBV14 to TRBJ2-3; possibly TRBD2 for D (6 bases). Deletions cut 4 bases from V and 15 bases from J, with 17 bases between. This CDR3 contains 12 residues. Germline assignment: CDR1 SGHDN and CDR2 FVKESK. For the CDR3, the DNA is TGTGCCAGCAGCCCTGGAGGGACCTCAGAATATTTT. This translates into CASSPGGTSEYF.

This clonotype was seen at least ten times. The chain combines TRBV10-3 with TRBJ2-2, with 7 bases that match TRBD1. The V gene end was trimmed by 2 bases and the J gene end by 2 bases; junction bases not matched to a gene: 5. Germline V gives CDR1 ENHRY, CDR2 SYGVKD. The CDR3 is 16 residues long. The CDR3 sequence is CAISETDRDNTGELFF. The CDR3 nucleotides read TGTGCCATCAGTGAGACCGACAGGGACAACACCGGGGAGCTGTTTTTT.

This clonotype was detected many times. This sequence joins TRBV5-1 and TRBJ2-7; TRBD1 might be the D (6 bases). With 0 bases removed from V and 0 bases from J, the gap between germline ends came to 10 bases. The CDR3 runs 15 residues. Germline V gene lookup returns CDR1 SGHRS and CDR2 YFSETQ. CDR3 coding DNA: TGCGCCAGCAGCTTGGAACAGGGCCACTCCTACGAGCAGTACTTC. This sequence encodes CASSLEQGHSYEQYF.

This sequence joins TRBV20-1 and TRBJ2-7; TRBD1 agrees at 7 bases. After removal of 0 bases from V and 1 base from J, the junction contained 3 bases not matched to a gene. Per germline, CDR1 DFQATT and CDR2 SNEGSKA (reference sequence). This CDR3 comprises 14 residues. CDR3 region: CSARDGTVSYEQYF. CDR3 nucleotide sequence: TGCAGTGCTAGAGATGGGACAGTTTCCTACGAGCAGTACTTC.

In regard to this clonotype: Being one base from a much bigger clone, this may be a read error. This sequence joins TRBV5-1 and TRBJ2-7; D is ambiguous. CDR3 length equals 14 residues. V lost 2 bases and J lost 0, with 9 bases in between. Looked up from germline, CDR1 is SGHRS and CDR2 is YFSETQ. The CDR3 sequence is CASSFGKISYEQYF. CDR3 nucleotides: TGCGCCAGCAGCTTCGGAAAGATCTCCTACGAGCAGTACTTC.